These T cell receptor beta chains were read from a single sample in a study of shared clonotypes between healthy human individuals. Data came from immunoSEQ multiplex PCR; TCRdb stores just in-frame clones and leaves some out. The repertoire holds millions of clones, with less than 95% as singletons. Sample: naive CD8+ T cells sorted from blood. These receptors originate from a man younger than 30 in good health. CDR3s include the opening cysteine and the closing phenylalanine or tryptophan. Each record gives: V gene, D gene, J gene, clone size, CDR3 protein, CDR3 DNA. The D gene is left open where the match is weak. Clone size is given for some rows only: seen once, a few or many times, or a class if the clone is expanded.

>TRBV2|.|TRBJ2-5|.
CASSPLPGEETQYF
TGTGCCAGCAGCCCCTTACCAGGGGAAGAGACCCAGTACTTC
>TRBV7-9|.|TRBJ2-5|.
CASSLDWTEETQYF
TGTGCCAGCAGCTTAGACTGGACTGAAGAGACCCAGTACTTC
>TRBV7-2|TRBD2|TRBJ2-7|once
CASSLDSGNSYEQYF
TGTGCCAGCAGCTTAGATAGCGGGAACTCCTACGAGCAGTACTTC
>TRBV7-9|.|TRBJ2-3|.
CASSLSQEYTDTQYF
TGTGCCAGCAGCTTAAGTCAGGAATACACAGATACGCAGTATTTT
>TRBV5-1|.|TRBJ2-1|.
CASSLSEPTYNEQFF
TGCGCCAGCAGCTTGTCGGAGCCGACTTACAATGAGCAGTTCTTC
>TRBV27|.|TRBJ2-1|.
CASSDDSDEQFF
TGTGCCAGCAGTGACGACAGCGATGAGCAGTTCTTC
>TRBV13|.|TRBJ2-4|once
CASSSPTGMGGNIQYF
TGTGCCAGCAGCTCACCGACAGGGATGGGGGGAAACATTCAGTACTTC
>TRBV19|TRBD1|TRBJ1-4|.
CASQGEGATNEKLFF
TGTGCCAGTCAGGGGGAGGGCGCAACTAATGAAAAACTGTTTTTT
>TRBV27|.|TRBJ1-5|.
CASSLYPVSNQPQHF
TGTGCCAGCAGTTTATATCCCGTCAGCAATCAGCCCCAGCATTTT
>TRBV6-7|.|TRBJ2-7|.
CASSYSQGTVYEQYF
TGTGCCAGCAGTTACAGCCAGGGAACGGTCTACGAGCAGTACTTC